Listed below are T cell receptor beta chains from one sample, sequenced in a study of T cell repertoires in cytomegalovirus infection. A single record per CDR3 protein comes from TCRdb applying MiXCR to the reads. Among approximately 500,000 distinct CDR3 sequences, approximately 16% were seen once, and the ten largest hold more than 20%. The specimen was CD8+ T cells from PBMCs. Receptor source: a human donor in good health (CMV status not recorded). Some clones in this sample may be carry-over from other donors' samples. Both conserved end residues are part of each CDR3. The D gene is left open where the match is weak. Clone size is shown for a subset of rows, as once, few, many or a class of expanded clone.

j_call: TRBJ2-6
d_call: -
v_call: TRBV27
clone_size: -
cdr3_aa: CASSPATSGANVLTF
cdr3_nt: TGTGCCAGCAGTCCCGCCACCTCTGGGGCCAACGTCCTGACTTTC

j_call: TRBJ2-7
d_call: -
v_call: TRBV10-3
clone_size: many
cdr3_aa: CAIRTGNEQYF
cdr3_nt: TGTGCCATCAGGACAGGTAACGAGCAGTACTTC

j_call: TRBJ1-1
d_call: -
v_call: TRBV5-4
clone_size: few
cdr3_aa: CASSDEGGDISGAFF
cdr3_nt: TGTGCCAGCAGCGACGAGGGGGGTGATATATCAGGTGCTTTCTTT

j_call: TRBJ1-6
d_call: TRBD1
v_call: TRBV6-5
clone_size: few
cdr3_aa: CASSYSRQEGARSPLHF
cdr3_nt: TGTGCCAGCAGTTACTCGAGACAAGAGGGGGCGAGATCACCCCTCCACTTT

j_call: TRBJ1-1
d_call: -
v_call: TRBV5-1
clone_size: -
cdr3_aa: CASSYGPGAGTEAFF
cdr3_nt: TGCGCCAGCAGCTACGGACCGGGGGCAGGGACTGAAGCTTTCTTT

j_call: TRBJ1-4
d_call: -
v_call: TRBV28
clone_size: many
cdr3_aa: CASSLLPPGRRNEKLFF
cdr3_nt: TGTGCCAGCAGTTTACTCCCTCCGGGACGGAGGAATGAAAAACTGTTTTTT

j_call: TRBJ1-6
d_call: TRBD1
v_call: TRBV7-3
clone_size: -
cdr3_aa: CAGSLGQGRGSYNSPLHF
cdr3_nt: TGTGCAGGCAGCTTAGGACAGGGGAGAGGTTCCTATAATTCACCCCTCCACTTT

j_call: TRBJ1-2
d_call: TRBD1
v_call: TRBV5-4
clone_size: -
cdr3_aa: CASSWGTGELDGYTF
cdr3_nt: TGTGCCAGCAGCTGGGGGACAGGGGAATTAGATGGCTACACCTTC

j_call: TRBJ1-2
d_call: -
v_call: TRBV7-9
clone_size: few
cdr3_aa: CASRTSSLLGNYGYTF
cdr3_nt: TGTGCCAGCAGGACTTCTTCCCTCCTGGGGAACTATGGCTACACCTTC

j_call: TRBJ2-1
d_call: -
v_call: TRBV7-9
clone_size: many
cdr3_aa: CASSFGKGFNEQFF
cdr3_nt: TGTGCCAGCAGCTTCGGTAAAGGGTTCAATGAGCAGTTCTTC

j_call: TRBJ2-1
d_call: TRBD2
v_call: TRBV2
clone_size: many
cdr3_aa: CASSQRGGDEQFF
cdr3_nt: TGTGCCAGCTCTCAGCGGGGGGGCGATGAGCAGTTCTTC

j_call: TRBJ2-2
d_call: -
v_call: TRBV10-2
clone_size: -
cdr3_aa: CASSDVGTGELFF
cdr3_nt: TGCGCCAGCAGTGATGTCGGCACCGGGGAGCTGTTTTTT

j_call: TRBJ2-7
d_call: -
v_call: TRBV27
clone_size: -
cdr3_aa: CASSASDQWEQYF
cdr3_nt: TGTGCCAGCAGTGCTTCGGACCAGTGGGAGCAGTACTTC

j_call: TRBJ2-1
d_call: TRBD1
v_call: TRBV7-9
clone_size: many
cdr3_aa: CASKRDSHEQFF
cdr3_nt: TGTGCCAGCAAAAGGGACAGTCATGAGCAGTTCTTC

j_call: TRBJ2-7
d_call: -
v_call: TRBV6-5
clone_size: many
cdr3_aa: CASSYGESLGFYEQYF
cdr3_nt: TGTGCCAGCAGTTACGGGGAGTCTCTGGGGTTTTACGAGCAGTACTTC

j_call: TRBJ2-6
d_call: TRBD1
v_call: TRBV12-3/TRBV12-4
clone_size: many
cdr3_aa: CASKTGFSGANVLTF
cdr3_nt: TGTGCCAGCAAGACAGGGTTCTCTGGGGCCAACGTCCTGACTTTC

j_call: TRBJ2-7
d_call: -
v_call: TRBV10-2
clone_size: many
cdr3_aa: CASRHPHSYEQYF
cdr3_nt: TGCGCCAGCAGGCACCCGCACTCCTACGAGCAGTACTTC

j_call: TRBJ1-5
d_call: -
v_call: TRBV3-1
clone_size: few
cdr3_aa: CASSQVPLTVYSNQPQHF
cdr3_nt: TGTGCCAGCAGCCAAGTCCCTCTGACAGTGTATAGCAATCAGCCCCAGCATTTT

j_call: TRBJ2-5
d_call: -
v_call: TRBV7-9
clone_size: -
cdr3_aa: CASSLLGGVRETQYF
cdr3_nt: TGTGCCAGCAGCTTGCTAGGGGGGGTACGTGAGACCCAGTACTTC

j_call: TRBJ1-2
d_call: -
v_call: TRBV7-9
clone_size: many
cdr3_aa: CASSLVGSLDGYTF
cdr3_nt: TGTGCCAGCAGCTTGGTCGGATCGCTTGATGGCTACACCTTC

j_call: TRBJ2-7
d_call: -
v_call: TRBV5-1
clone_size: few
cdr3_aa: CASSLAPDQRYEQYF
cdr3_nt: TGCGCCAGCAGCTTGGCCCCGGACCAACGATACGAGCAGTACTTC

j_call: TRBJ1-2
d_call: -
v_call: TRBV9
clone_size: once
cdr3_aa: CASSVGSGANPLYGYTF
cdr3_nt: TGTGCCAGCAGCGTAGGGTCAGGGGCCAACCCTCTATATGGCTACACCTTC